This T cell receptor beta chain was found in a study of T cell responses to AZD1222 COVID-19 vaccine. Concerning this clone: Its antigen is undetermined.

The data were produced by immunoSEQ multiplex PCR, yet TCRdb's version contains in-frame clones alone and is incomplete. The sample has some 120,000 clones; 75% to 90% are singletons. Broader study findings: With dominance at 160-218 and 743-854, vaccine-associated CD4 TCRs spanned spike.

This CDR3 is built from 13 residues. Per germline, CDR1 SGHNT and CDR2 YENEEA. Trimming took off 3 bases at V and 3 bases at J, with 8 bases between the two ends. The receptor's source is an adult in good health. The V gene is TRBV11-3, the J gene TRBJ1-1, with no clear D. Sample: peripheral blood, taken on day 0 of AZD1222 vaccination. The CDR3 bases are TGTGCCAGCAGCTTTGGAGCGGACACTGAAGCTTTCTTT. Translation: CASSFGADTEAFF.